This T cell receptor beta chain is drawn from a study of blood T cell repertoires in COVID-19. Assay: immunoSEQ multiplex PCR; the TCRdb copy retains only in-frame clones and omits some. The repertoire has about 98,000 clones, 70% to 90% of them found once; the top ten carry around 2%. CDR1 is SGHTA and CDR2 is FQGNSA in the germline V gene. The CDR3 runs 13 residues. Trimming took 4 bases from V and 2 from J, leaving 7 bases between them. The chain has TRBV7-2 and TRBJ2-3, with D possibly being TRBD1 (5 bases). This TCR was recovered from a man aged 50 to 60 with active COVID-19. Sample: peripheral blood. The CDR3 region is CASSWTPTDTQYF. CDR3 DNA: TGTGCCAGCAGCTGGACACCCACAGATACGCAGTATTTT.